This T cell receptor (beta chain) originates from a study of regulatory T cells in long-lasting Graves disease. The CDR3 consists of 16 residues. The germline CDR1 and CDR2 sequences are SQVTM and ANQGSEA. The J segment lost 2 bases and the V segment lost 4 bases, leaving 4 bases of the junction unmatched. Time point described: newly diagnosed GD, antithyroid drugs for less than 3 months. TCR sequences were obtained from RNA taken from PBMCs. Library construction for TCR beta used iRepertoire HTBI primers and Arm-PCR of CDR3 regions. MiXCR, run by TCRdb on the multiplex PCR reads, gives a single entry per CDR3 protein. The sample gives approximately 400,000 distinct CDR3 sequences, 15% of which show up once; roughly a sixth is in the top ten. These data were likewise used in another study, on T cells in Graves' hyperthyroidism and ophthalmopathy. That source notes: Used for diagnoses were clinical symptoms, serum thyroxine and TRAb, thyroid ultrasound and orbital computed tomography.

The sample was peripheral blood mononuclear cells (PBMCs), taken at new diagnosis, from a patient treated with antithyroid drugs. The chain links TRBV29-1 to TRBJ2-3; 15 bases align to TRBD2. This sequence originates from a woman aged 25 to 45 with Graves disease. The CDR3 loop is CSVVGLAGGPTDTQYF. CDR3 coding DNA: TGCAGCGTTGTGGGACTAGCGGGAGGACCCACAGATACGCAGTATTTT.